This TCR beta chain was recorded in a study of blood T cell repertoires in COVID-19. From germline, CDR1 is LNHDA and CDR2 SQIVND (reference sequence). The CDR3 consists of 14 residues. Trimming took off 7 bases at V and 5 bases at J, with 17 bases between the two ends. Authors' processing steps: Reference gene primer amplification gave nucleated cell count estimates. Profiled with immunoSEQ multiplex PCR; TCRdb holds only in-frame clones, not every one. That table supplies the V and J calls and clone size; D and trimming were determined from the DNA. This table holds about 160,000 clones, approximately 90% found once.

The material sequenced was peripheral blood. The chain uses TRBV19 and TRBJ1-1, with D possibly matching TRBD1 (5 bases). The receptor comes from a woman aged 55-69 years who had recovered from COVID-19. CDR3 nucleotide sequence: TGTGCCAGTACCACCACCGGGGGTTCTACTGAAGCTTTCTTT. Protein: CASTTTGGSTEAFF.